The 19 T cell receptor beta chains below were found in one sample sequenced in a study of blood T cell repertoires in COVID-19. Assay: immunoSEQ multiplex PCR; the TCRdb copy retains only in-frame clones and omits some. The table shows 300,000 to 350,000 clones, with 90% occurring only once. The sequencing sample was made of PBMCs or T cells enriched from blood (not recorded which). Receptors were obtained from a woman aged 18-35 years with acute COVID-19.

V usage is TRBV6-6 and J usage is TRBJ2-7, with 10 bases aligning to TRBD1. There are 15 residues in the CDR3. The germline CDR1 and CDR2 sequences are MNHNY and SVGAGI (reference sequence). The trim removed 2 bases at V and 3 bases at J, leaving 4 bases unmatched. The CDR3 region has the DNA TGTGCCAGCAGTTACACGGGACAGGGGCTCTACGAGCAGTACTTC. Translation: CASSYTGQGLYEQYF.

The chain carries TRBV29-1 and TRBJ2-3; 9 nucleotides match TRBD2. This CDR3 comprises 15 residues. Losses at the gene ends were 5 bases for V and 3 bases for J; bases not matched to a gene: 9. Germline V lookup: CDR1 SQVTM, CDR2 ANQGSEA. In DNA, the CDR3 is TGCAGCGTTACCCCCCTAGCGGGACCTACAGATACGCAGTATTTT. Translation: CSVTPLAGPTDTQYF.

The rearrangement uses TRBV5-1 and TRBJ1-4, with D maybe TRBD1 (5 bases). V was trimmed by 0 bases and J by 8 bases, leaving 17 bases between them. This CDR3 comprises 16 residues. In germline, CDR1 is SGHRS, CDR2 YFSETQ. CDR3 amino acids: CASSLERGPPSEKLFF. The CDR3 coding sequence is TGCGCCAGCAGCTTGGAGCGGGGCCCCCCTTCAGAAAAACTGTTTTTT.

V is TRBV9 and J is TRBJ2-7, with D hard to call. Germline assignment: CDR1 SGDLS and CDR2 YYNGEE. V was cut by 4 bases and J by 3 bases, with 14 bases left in between. This CDR3 has 14 amino acids. For the CDR3, the DNA is TGTGCCAGCAGCAGAAATACGCCCGGCTACGAGCAGTACTTC. This gives the protein CASSRNTPGYEQYF.

The chain recombines TRBV27 with TRBJ2-3; 8 nucleotides line up with TRBD2. Germline V CDR1 and CDR2: MNHEY, SMNVEV (reference sequence). The V gene end was trimmed by 6 bases and the J gene end by 3 bases; junction bases not matched to a gene: 5. This CDR3 has 14 amino acids. The CDR3 DNA reads TGTGCCAGCAGACGGACTAGCAGTACAGATACGCAGTATTTT. Translated, it gives CASRRTSSTDTQYF.

The chain combines TRBV28 with TRBJ1-4, with D perhaps TRBD1 (5 bases). The V gene's germline CDR1 is MDHEN and CDR2 SYDVKM. The CDR3 is made up of 13 amino acids. V was clipped by 6 bases and J by 4 bases, with 9 bases between them. The DNA for the CDR3 is TGTGCCAGCAGGGGGCCGTTTAATGAAAAACTGTTTTTT. Protein: CASRGPFNEKLFF.

The chain uses TRBV6-1 and TRBJ2-3, with 12 nucleotides matching TRBD2. The CDR3 has 16 residues. J lost 6 bases, V lost 4 bases, and 8 bases had no gene match. Germline V gives CDR1 MNHNS, CDR2 SASEGT. The CDR3 DNA reads TGTGCCAGCAGTGGATCTAGCGGGAGGGCCAGGGATACGCAGTATTTT. It specifies CASSGSSGRARDTQYF.

Turning to this clone: Other DNA sequences from this sample encode an identical CDR3 as well. The chain links TRBV19 to TRBJ2-1; TRBD1 aligns across 7 bases. Germline V lookup: CDR1 LNHDA, CDR2 SQIVND (reference sequence). The CDR3 runs to 15 residues. J was trimmed by 3 bases and V by 0 bases; bases with no gene match: 2. The CDR3 bases are TGTGCCAGTAGTATAGACAGGGGGAACTACAATGAGCAGTTCTTC. This gives the protein CASSIDRGNYNEQFF. Together with reference TRBV19 and TRBJ2-1, the CDR3 gives the full variable domain: DGGITQSPKYLFRKEGQNVTLSCEQNLNHDAMYWYRQDPGQGLRLIYYSQIVNDFQKGDIAEGYSVSREKKESFPLTVTSAQKNPTAFYLCASSIDRGNYNEQFFGPGTRLTVL.

The rearrangement uses TRBV12-3 or TRBV12-4 and TRBJ1-3; D not certain. CDR3 size: 13 residues. V was pared by 9 bases and J by 0 bases, with 9 bases between. CDR3 nucleotides: TGTGCCAGTTCAGGAATCTCTGGAAACACCATATATTTT. It specifies CASSGISGNTIYF.

J is TRBJ2-2 and V is TRBV6-5; D unclear. Trimming pared 3 bases from V and 1 base from J, leaving 6 bases between. Germline CDR1 is MNHEY and CDR2 is SVGAGI. CDR3 length: 14 amino acids. The CDR3: CASSYALNTGELFF. CDR3 nucleotide sequence: TGTGCCAGCAGTTATGCGCTGAACACCGGGGAGCTGTTTTTT.

The chain couples TRBV5-1 to TRBJ2-7; 7 nucleotides agree with TRBD2. Germline V gene lookup returns CDR1 SGHRS and CDR2 YFSETQ. Unmatched junction bases numbered 12, after V lost 4 bases and J lost 5 bases. The CDR3 runs 15 residues. Here the CDR3 DNA reads TGCGCCAGCAGCGGGGGGAGGGCCCCGGGGGACGAGCAGTACTTC. Translated, it gives CASSGGRAPGDEQYF.

The V and J genes are TRBV29-1 and TRBJ1-2; 7 bases match TRBD1. Germline lookup yields CDR1 SQVTM and CDR2 ANQGSEA. Unmatched junction bases numbered 10, after V lost 7 bases and J lost 8 bases. The CDR3 covers 12 residues. The CDR3 sequence is CSAPTGIDGYTF. In nucleotides, the CDR3 is TGCAGCGCCCCGACAGGGATTGACGGCTACACCTTC.

The chain couples TRBV11-3 to TRBJ2-7; 10 bases fit TRBD1. The CDR3 contains 15 residues. The V segment lost 6 bases and the J segment 5 bases; nucleotides outside the gene matches: 10. Germline loops: CDR1 SGHNT, CDR2 YENEEA. The DNA for the CDR3 is TGTGCCAGCAGACCGCGGGACAGGGGTTTCAACGAGCAGTACTTC. As protein: CASRPRDRGFNEQYF.

The chain is built from TRBV24-1 and TRBJ1-5, with 9 bases matching TRBD1. Losses at the gene ends were 3 bases for V and 3 bases for J; bases not matched to a gene: 8. CDR3 length: 17 residues. Germline CDR1 is KGHDR and CDR2 is SFDVKD. The CDR3 DNA reads as TGTGCCACCAGTGATGGAGGGGACAGGGATGCCAATCAGCCCCAGCATTTT. This gives the protein CATSDGGDRDANQPQHF.

The V and J genes are TRBV2 and TRBJ2-1; TRBD2 matches 12 bases. Germline V gene data show CDR1 as SNHLY and CDR2 as FYNNEI. The CDR3 totals 16 residues. With V trimmed by 6 bases and J by 7 bases, 10 bases remained unmatched. The CDR3 DNA reads as TGTGCCAGCAGAGGCAGGACTAGCGGGACTGTGAATGAGCAGTTCTTC. Amino acid sequence: CASRGRTSGTVNEQFF.

The rearrangement joins TRBV6-5 to TRBJ2-3; tentatively, D is TRBD2 (7 bases). The CDR3 is 14 amino acids. Looked up from germline, CDR1 is MNHEY and CDR2 is SVGAGI. CDR3 in DNA: TGTGTGGTGAGAGGGGGGGTGACACACGATACGCAGTATTTT. Protein sequence: CVVRGGVTHDTQYF.

The chain couples TRBV28 to TRBJ1-1; a possible D gene is TRBD1 (5 bases). The CDR3 has 11 residues. Trimming removed 8 bases at V and 8 bases at J, with 12 bases between. Germline CDR1 and CDR2: MDHEN and SYDVKM. The CDR3 spells CASVGQGEAFF. The CDR3 DNA is TGTGCCAGCGTTGGGCAGGGCGAAGCTTTCTTT.

CDR3 DNA sequence: TGTGCCAGCAGCCCATCACCGGGACAGGGGGCAACTGAAGCTTTCTTT. Protein: CASSPSPGQGATEAFF. The rearrangement joins TRBV3-1 (or the pseudogene TRBV3-2) to TRBJ1-1, with TRBD1 matching over 12 bases. CDR1 and CDR2 (germline): LGHDT, YNNKEL (reference sequence). V lost 4 bases, J lost 5 bases, and 8 bases stayed unmatched. The CDR3 covers 16 residues.

The chain is built from TRBV28 and TRBJ2-1, with D tentatively TRBD1 (7 bases). There are 16 residues in the CDR3. Trimming took off 3 bases at V and 0 bases at J, with 12 bases between the two ends. CDR1 and CDR2 (germline): MDHEN, SYDVKM. Here the CDR3 DNA reads TGTGCCAGCAGTTTGGGCGGGGACAGCTCCTACAATGAGCAGTTCTTC. Translated, it gives CASSLGGDSSYNEQFF.